This T cell receptor beta chain was documented in a study of cytomegalovirus exposure and HLA in healthy donors. For the study at large: Unique TCRs from HLA-typed donors, roughly 89 million of them, were held in an early data release. Notes on the study in general: V segments that were indistinguishable, TRBV6-2 and TRBV6-3 among them, were omitted from analysis. The authors later found most CMV-associated TCR beta chains appeared HLA-restricted.

Details on this clone: What it binds is unknown.

PCR employed 60 Vbeta and 13 Jbeta primers. Some clones are missing from TCRdb's copy, which holds only in-frame ones; the method was immunoSEQ multiplex PCR. The repertoire holds under 150,000 clones, with 70% to 85% as singletons. Deletions cut 5 bases from V and 1 base from J, with 9 bases between. Germline-derived CDR1 and CDR2 are MNHEY and SMNVEV (reference sequence). CDR3 length equals 14 residues. Sequenced sample: PBMCs. This chain joins TRBV27 and TRBJ1-5; no reliable D call. The clonotype originates from a boy aged 2 to 9 in good health and CMV-seronegative. CDR3 protein: CASSLTSSNQPQHF. CDR3 DNA: TGTGCCAGCAGTCTAACCTCAAGCAATCAGCCCCAGCATTTT.